The T cell receptor beta chain described here comes from a study of T-cell reconstitution after alpha-beta-depleted transplantation in children. Preparation of the TCRbeta library was carried out with unique molecular identifiers. One entry per CDR3 protein results from TCRdb running MiXCR on the PCR reads. The data show around 370,000 distinct CDR3 sequences, with about a tenth seen just once and under 3% held by the top ten. This CDR3 has 13 amino acids. V lost 1 base to trimming and J lost 7 bases; unmatched junction nucleotides: 3. CDR1 is SGHAT, CDR2 FQNNGV, per germline. The chain has TRBV11-2 and TRBJ1-2; 7 bases agree with TRBD1. The specimen was PBMCs from the stem cell graft donor, collected from the stem cell graft. The clonotype was recovered from a human donor who donated a stem cell graft to a child with acute lymphoblastic leukemia. The CDR3 DNA reads as TGTGCCAGCAGCTTAGTCTCAGGGGGTGGCTACACCTTC. It is translated as CASSLVSGGGYTF.